These 22 T cell receptor beta chains were sequenced from one sample in a study of blood T cells in healthy people across ages. A J-beta primer mix and a sample-barcoded 5' primer were used in a second PCR of about 6 to 12 cycles. MiXCR, run by TCRdb on the 5' RACE reads, gives a single entry per CDR3 protein. The repertoire has over a million distinct CDR3 sequences, about 40% of them found once; the top ten carry around 8%. The sequenced sample was blood. These receptors came from a woman aged 18-29 years in good health.

The V call is TRBV7-9, the J call TRBJ1-2; 7 nucleotides agree with TRBD1. V dropped 10 bases and J dropped 4; count of bases not matched to a gene: 6. Germline V gene sequence: CDR1 SEHNR, CDR2 FQNEAQ (reference sequence). The CDR3 runs to 12 residues. The CDR3 sequence: CAMQGDSYGYTF. The CDR3 nucleotides read TGTGCCATGCAGGGGGACAGCTATGGCTACACCTTC.

This clonotype was seen a few times. The chain uses TRBV20-1 and TRBJ2-1; tentative D call: TRBD2 (6 bases). Germline CDR1 DFQATT, CDR2 SNEGSKA (reference sequence). The CDR3 covers 15 residues. V was cut by 1 base and J by 1 base, with 11 bases left in between. CDR3 in amino acids: CSARGSGDSYNEQFF. The CDR3 bases are TGCAGTGCTAGAGGCTCGGGAGATTCCTACAATGAGCAGTTCTTC.

The gene calls are TRBV3-1 and TRBJ1-5; no reliable D call. The germline V gene encodes CDR1 LGHDT and CDR2 YNNKEL (reference sequence). The ends were cut back, 4 bases at V and 0 bases at J, with 10 bases in the middle. The CDR3 is 15 residues long. The CDR3 here is CASSPTSNSNQPQHF. The CDR3 DNA sequence: TGTGCCAGCAGCCCAACATCGAATAGCAATCAGCCCCAGCATTTT.

J is TRBJ2-5 and V is TRBV3-1; tentatively, D is TRBD2 (6 bases). Germline V CDR1 and CDR2: LGHDT, YNNKEL (reference sequence). The CDR3 consists of 18 residues. V was clipped by 0 bases and J by 11 bases, with 28 bases between them. The CDR3: CASSQDPSGLVTGNEQYF. The CDR3 DNA follows: TGTGCCAGCAGCCAAGACCCATCGGGACTTGTGACGGGGAATGAGCAGTACTTC.

V is TRBV10-3 and J is TRBJ2-1, with TRBD2 matching 8 bases. Trimming took 0 bases from V and 6 from J; bases not matched to a gene: 7. There are 16 residues in the CDR3. Germline CDR1 reads ENHRY; CDR2 reads SYGVKD. DNA for the CDR3: TGTGCCATCAGTGAGTCTAGCGGGATTCAATTCAATGAGCAGTTCTTC. Its translation is CAISESSGIQFNEQFF.

V usage is TRBV10-3 and J usage is TRBJ2-7; 7 bases are shared with TRBD2. Germline CDR1 reads ENHRY; CDR2 reads SYGVKD. The junction had 8 bases not matched to a gene; V was cut back by 6 bases and J by 3 bases. This CDR3 has 14 amino acids. This CDR3 reads CAIRSGTNDYEQYF. CDR3 DNA sequence: TGTGCCATCAGGTCCGGGACTAACGACTACGAGCAGTACTTC.

The CDR3 reads CASRYTQGALEQYF. DNA for the CDR3: TGTGCCAGCAGATATACCCAGGGGGCGCTCGAGCAGTACTTC. V and J are TRBV6-6 and TRBJ2-7, with 8 nucleotides matching TRBD1. Germline CDR1 is MNHNY and CDR2 is SVGAGI (reference sequence). The CDR3 has 14 amino acids. V lost 6 bases and J lost 6; bases outside the gene matches: 10.

The rearrangement joins TRBV30 to TRBJ1-5; TRBD1 matches at 8 bases. V gave up 5 bases and J gave up 7 bases; unmatched junction bases: 1. The CDR3 contains 11 residues. Per germline, CDR1 GTSNPN and CDR2 SVGIG (reference sequence). In DNA, the CDR3 is TGTGCCTGGGGGACAGGCCAGCCCCAGCATTTT. This sequence encodes CAWGTGQPQHF. The complete variable domain, with remaining parts taken from reference TRBV30 and TRBJ1-5, reads SQTIHQWPATLVQPVGSPLSLECTVEGTSNPNLYWYRQAAGRGLQLLFYSVGIGQISSEVPQNLSASRPQDRQFILSSKKLLLSDSGFYLCAWGTGQPQHFGDGTRLSIL.

This clonotype was seen a handful of times. The chain links TRBV3-1 to TRBJ2-4; D might be TRBD1 (6 bases). The J call is in doubt because the DNA end fits TRBJ2-5 better. This CDR3 is built from 22 residues. The V gene's germline CDR1 is LGHDT and CDR2 YNNKEL (reference sequence). The CDR3 spells CASSQLTGKPQFLRGEQETQYF. Here the CDR3 DNA reads TGTGCCAGCAGCCAACTGACAGGCAAACCCCAGTTTTTACGCGGCGAGCAAGAGACCCAGTACTTC.

This clonotype was observed a handful of times. The V call is TRBV4-1, the J call TRBJ1-2, with D possibly TRBD1 on 5 matching bases. Germline V gene lookup returns CDR1 MGHRA and CDR2 YSYEKL. V lost 0 bases and J lost 8, with 19 bases in between. The CDR3 totals 16 residues. CDR3 residues: CASSQDRAVNWGGYTF. In DNA form, the CDR3 reads TGCGCCAGCAGCCAAGATCGGGCGGTCAACTGGGGGGGCTACACCTTC.

The gene calls are TRBV20-1 and TRBJ2-6; TRBD2 agrees at 12 bases. Germline V CDR1 and CDR2: DFQATT, SNEGSKA (reference sequence). The V and J ends lost 6 bases and 0 bases, in that order; junction bases with no gene match: 9. This CDR3 is built from 18 residues. This CDR3 is CSASPLAGGSSGANVLTF. The CDR3 region has the DNA TGCAGTGCCTCGCCCCTAGCGGGGGGGAGCTCTGGGGCCAACGTCCTGACTTTC.

This chain joins TRBV6-5 and TRBJ1-2, with D perhaps TRBD1 (5 bases). The CDR3 runs 14 residues. Trimming cost V 11 bases and J 4 bases, with 20 bases left between them. The germline CDR1 and CDR2 sequences are MNHEY and SVGAGI. The CDR3 loop reads CAASFGGGSYGYTF. The CDR3 DNA sequence: TGTGCCGCTTCCTTTGGGGGGGGGAGCTATGGCTACACCTTC.

In its sample, this clonotype was seen a few times. The chain employs TRBV28 and TRBJ2-7; the D gene is possibly TRBD2 (6 bases). The CDR3 sequence is 12 residues long. Germline V gene data show CDR1 as MDHEN and CDR2 as SYDVKM. V lost 5 bases and J 7 bases, leaving 12 bases between the germline ends. The chain's CDR3 is CASSGQGGEQYF. The CDR3 DNA follows: TGTGCCAGCAGTGGTCAGGGAGGTGAGCAGTACTTC.

The chain has TRBV7-2 and TRBJ1-2; 8 positions match TRBD1. Trimming removed 4 bases from V and 8 bases from J; junction bases left unmatched: 9. This CDR3 region has 14 residues. Germline V CDR1 and CDR2: SGHTA, FQGNSA. The CDR3 nucleotides are TGTGCCAGCAGCTCTAAAGACAGGGGCCTGGGCTACACCTTC. Translated: CASSSKDRGLGYTF.

The chain recombines TRBV11-3 with TRBJ2-3; TRBD2 matches 7 bases. Germline-derived CDR1 and CDR2 are SGHNT and YENEEA. V lost 0 bases, J lost 3 bases, and 18 bases stayed unmatched. The CDR3 is made up of 20 amino acids. CDR3 DNA: TGTGCCAGCAGCTTAGATGGGTTCGGCGGGGGATCCGCTGATACAGATACGCAGTATTTT. It encodes CASSLDGFGGGSADTDTQYF.

This chain links TRBV6-1 with TRBJ1-2; D possibly corresponds to TRBD1 (6 bases). The CDR3 consists of 15 residues. V dropped 2 bases and J dropped 8 bases, with 18 bases sitting between them. The V gene's germline CDR1 is MNHNS and CDR2 SASEGT. The CDR3 bases are TGTGCCAGCAGTGAATTAGGACAGAGCTTTGGAGGCTACACCTTC. Protein product: CASSELGQSFGGYTF.

V gene TRBV5-6 combines with J gene TRBJ2-5; 10 bases map to TRBD2. With 0 bases clipped from V and 4 bases from J, the junction kept 3 bases outside the gene matches. The CDR3 is 15 residues long. Germline-derived CDR1 and CDR2 are SGHDT and YYEEEE. CDR3 region: CASSLEGLALETQYF. CDR3 DNA sequence: TGTGCCAGCAGCTTGGAGGGACTAGCGCTAGAGACCCAGTACTTC.

The chain employs TRBV27 and TRBJ2-1, with D uncertain. V dropped 3 bases and J dropped 10 bases, with 19 bases sitting between them. The CDR3 extends over 15 amino acids. Germline assignment: CDR1 MNHEY and CDR2 SMNVEV (reference sequence). The CDR3 loop is CASSLEVGRREEQFF. The CDR3 DNA reads as TGTGCCAGCAGTTTGGAAGTTGGACGGCGAGAGGAGCAGTTCTTC.

CDR3 residues: CASCTGDQPQHF. CDR3 DNA sequence: TGTGCCAGCTGTACCGGGGATCAGCCCCAGCATTTT. The chain is built from TRBV27 and TRBJ1-5, with no clear D. This CDR3 comprises 12 residues. The ends were cut back, 8 bases at V and 5 bases at J, with 10 bases in the middle. Per germline, CDR1 MNHEY and CDR2 SMNVEV (reference sequence).

At least ten counts were recorded for this clonotype. The chain employs TRBV29-1 and TRBJ2-1; D possibly corresponds to TRBD1 (6 bases). V was trimmed by 7 bases and J by 5 bases, leaving 9 bases between them. The CDR3 spans 11 residues. Germline V lookup: CDR1 SQVTM, CDR2 ANQGSEA. Here the CDR3 DNA reads TGCAGCGGGGACACCGACAATGAGCAGTTCTTC. Its protein product is CSGDTDNEQFF.

The chain recombines TRBV3-1 with TRBJ2-3, with D possibly being TRBD2 (6 bases). The V and J ends lost 9 bases and 4 bases respectively, with 20 bases between them. Germline CDR1 is LGHDT and CDR2 is YNNKEL (reference sequence). The CDR3 contains 15 residues. The CDR3 is CASTSRALKADTQYF. DNA for the CDR3: TGTGCCAGTACTAGCAGGGCATTAAAGGCAGATACGCAGTATTTT.

This sequence joins TRBV20-1 and TRBJ1-4; 9 bases map to TRBD1. Germline CDR1 reads DFQATT; CDR2 reads SNEGSKA (reference sequence). Losses at the gene ends were 5 bases for V and 6 bases for J; bases not matched to a gene: 4. The CDR3 runs 13 residues. The CDR3 reads CSAPTGGDEKLFF. CDR3 coding DNA: TGCAGTGCTCCGACAGGGGGGGATGAAAAACTGTTTTTT.